These T cell receptor beta chains were read from a single sample in a study of tumor-infiltrating lymphocytes in localized non-small cell lung cancer. This table comes from immunoSEQ multiplex PCR, and its TCRdb copy is limited to in-frame clones, with some not included. The repertoire has about 24,000 clones, 50% to 80% of them found once; the top ten carry under 6%. The sequenced sample was lung tumor tissue. These receptors all stem from a human donor with non-small cell lung cancer. Each CDR3 is given with its conserved first and last residue. The order of the fields is V gene, J gene, D gene, clone size, CDR3 protein, CDR3 DNA. D genes are given only for firm matches. Size is stated for part of the rows, as once, few or many counts, or as a class when the clone is expanded.

TRBV18,TRBJ1-3,NA,NA,CASSPFKGGPSGNTIYF,TGTGCCAGCTCACCATTCAAGGGGGGCCCCTCTGGAAACACCATATATTTT
TRBV6-6,TRBJ1-1,NA,NA,CASSYGTEAFF,TGTGCCAGCAGTTACGGGACTGAAGCTTTCTTT
TRBV4-1,TRBJ2-1,NA,NA,CASSQALSPGNRNEQFF,TGCGCCAGCAGCCAAGCATTGTCCCCAGGGAATCGGAATGAGCAGTTCTTC
TRBV2,TRBJ2-3,TRBD2,NA,CASSREGRADTQYF,TGTGCCAGCAGTCGGGAGGGCCGGGCAGATACGCAGTATTTT
TRBV25-1,TRBJ2-5,NA,NA,CASSEKGSWKETQYF,TGTGCCAGCAGTGAAAAAGGGAGTTGGAAAGAGACCCAGTACTTC
TRBV2,TRBJ2-1,TRBD2,NA,CASRIGTSGYNEQFF,TGTGCCAGCAGGATCGGGACTAGCGGCTACAATGAGCAGTTCTTC
TRBV25-1,TRBJ2-1,TRBD2,once,CASSDPLAGGPYNEQFF,TGTGCCAGCAGTGATCCTCTAGCGGGAGGTCCCTACAATGAGCAGTTCTTC
TRBV6-1,TRBJ2-7,TRBD1,NA,CASSLDRGNYEQYF,TGTGCCAGCAGCCTGGACAGGGGCAACTACGAGCAGTACTTC
TRBV6-1,TRBJ2-1,NA,NA,CASSERRTSYNEQFF,TGTGCCAGCAGTGAAAGGAGAACCTCCTACAATGAGCAGTTCTTC
TRBV9,TRBJ2-1,TRBD2,NA,CASSIGLAAYNEQFF,TGTGCCAGCAGCATCGGACTAGCGGCTTACAATGAGCAGTTCTTC
TRBV6-1,TRBJ2-4,NA,NA,CASSEVGAINIQYF,TGTGCCAGCAGTGAAGTGGGGGCAATAAACATTCAGTACTTC
TRBV5-5,TRBJ1-5,NA,NA,CASSRSTDSNQPQHF,TGTGCCAGCAGCCGCTCCACCGATAGCAATCAGCCCCAGCATTTT
TRBV6-6,TRBJ2-7,NA,NA,CASSYPGQSYEQYF,TGTGCCAGCAGTTACCCGGGACAATCCTACGAGCAGTACTTC